The 26 T cell receptor beta chains below come from one sample, sequenced in a study of T cell repertoires in cytomegalovirus infection. TCRdb processed the reads anew with MiXCR; each CDR3 protein has one entry. The data show under 200,000 distinct CDR3 sequences, 17% seen once. Sequencing was done on a sample of CD8+ T cells from PBMCs. Receptors originate from a human donor in good health (CMV status not recorded). Some clones in this sample may be carry-over from other donors' samples.

V is TRBV2 and J is TRBJ1-6; 7 nucleotides match TRBD1. CDR3 length: 16 amino acids. V lost 6 bases, J lost 7 bases, and 12 bases stayed unmatched. Germline CDR1 and CDR2: SNHLY and FYNNEI. CDR3 protein: CASSLRTQGGNSPLHF. The CDR3 DNA is TGTGCCAGCAGCCTAAGGACGCAGGGGGGAAATTCACCCCTCCACTTT.

This clonotype was seen a few times. This chain links TRBV6-1 with TRBJ2-7, with D unresolved. CDR1 MNHNS and CDR2 SASEGT come from the germline V gene. V lost 6 bases to trimming and J lost 0 bases, with 9 bases between them. This CDR3 is 13 amino acids long. The CDR3 here is CASRLTDSYEQYF. DNA of the CDR3: TGTGCCAGCAGATTGACGGACTCCTACGAGCAGTACTTC.

In this sample, this clonotype turned up many times. This chain uses TRBV7-2 with TRBJ2-1, with 8 nucleotides matching TRBD2. The CDR3 runs 18 residues. V was pared by 3 bases and J by 0 bases, with 10 bases of the junction left unmatched. The germline V gene encodes CDR1 SGHTA and CDR2 FQGNSA. The CDR3 coding sequence is TGTGCCAGCAGCTTCCCTAGAAGTAGCGGGATCTCCTACAATGAGCAGTTCTTC. Residues: CASSFPRSSGISYNEQFF.

The V gene is TRBV29-1, the J gene TRBJ2-7; the match to TRBD2 covers 8 bases. With V trimmed by 2 bases and J by 2 bases, 2 bases remained unmatched. Per germline, CDR1 SQVTM and CDR2 ANQGSEA. This CDR3 comprises 13 residues. The CDR3 nucleotides read TGCAGCGTTGAAAGCGGGGGCCCCTACGAGCAGTACTTC. Translating it yields CSVESGGPYEQYF.

This clonotype was recorded many times. The rearrangement uses TRBV7-2 and TRBJ2-7, with D uncertain. CDR1 is SGHTA, CDR2 FQGNSA, per germline. The CDR3 sequence is 14 residues long. Deletions cut 1 base from V and 3 bases from J, with 10 bases between. This CDR3 reads CASSLGGRSYEQYF. The CDR3 DNA reads as TGTGCCAGCAGCTTAGGTGGCCGGAGCTACGAGCAGTACTTC. Together with reference TRBV7-2 and TRBJ2-7, the CDR3 gives the full variable domain: GAGVSQSPSNKVTEKGKDVELRCDPISGHTALYWYRQSLGQGLEFLIYFQGNSAPDKSGLPSDRFSAERTGGSVSTLTIQRTQQEDSAVYLCASSLGGRSYEQYFGPGTRLTVT.

The table lists this clonotype with a few counts. The J gene is TRBJ2-1, the V gene TRBV7-3; TRBD1 aligns across 9 bases. The junction had 7 bases not matched to a gene; V was cut back by 5 bases and J by 5 bases. The germline CDR1 and CDR2 sequences are SGHTA and FQGTGA. CDR3 size: 15 residues. The CDR3 coding sequence is TGTGCCAGCAGCATAGGGACAGGGCGACACAATGAGCAGTTCTTC. Translating gives CASSIGTGRHNEQFF. The variable domain in full, completed from reference TRBV7-3 and TRBJ2-1, reads GAGVSQTPSNKVTEKGKYVELRCDPISGHTALYWYRQSLGQGPEFLIYFQGTGAADDSGLPNDRFFAVRPEGSVSTLKIQRTERGDSAVYLCASSIGTGRHNEQFFGPGTRLTVL.

In this sample, this clonotype turned up a few times. Germline is not matched at one junction end, which may reflect a read error. The chain joins TRBV6-6 to TRBJ2-1; 7 bases align to TRBD2. Germline-derived CDR1 and CDR2 are MNHNY and SVGAGI (reference sequence). The CDR3 is 20 residues long. Here the CDR3 DNA reads TGTGCCAGCAGTTACAGCCCGCGACTGAGCGGGGCTAGCTCCTACAATAAGCAGTTCTTC. Encoded protein: CASSYSPRLSGASSYNKQFF.

This clonotype has more than one count but fewer than ten. V is TRBV5-4 and J is TRBJ1-1; D is unclear. In germline, CDR1 is SGHNT, CDR2 YYREEE (reference sequence). V was pared by 1 base and J by 1 base, with 17 bases between. This CDR3 has 17 residues. The CDR3 coding sequence is TGTGCCAGCAGCTTGCGGGGAAGGACCTACCCGAACACTGAAGCTTTCTTT. Translation gives CASSLRGRTYPNTEAFF. The full variable domain, with the rest looked up from reference TRBV5-4 and TRBJ1-1, is ETGVTQSPTHLIKTRGQQVTLRCSSQSGHNTVSWYQQALGQGPQFIFQYYREEENGRGNFPPRFSGLQFPNYSSELNVNALELDDSALYLCASSLRGRTYPNTEAFFGQGTRLTVV.

This clonotype was seen more than once but under ten times. The chain employs TRBV28 and TRBJ1-4, with D possibly matching TRBD1 (6 bases). Trimming shortened V by 6 bases and J by 5 bases, and 16 bases separated the two germline ends. CDR1 is MDHEN, CDR2 SYDVKM, per germline. This CDR3 is built from 15 residues. CDR3 nucleotide sequence: TGTGCCAGCAGGACTCGGACAGACTCAAATGAAAAACTGTTTTTT. Amino acids: CASRTRTDSNEKLFF.

This clonotype appeared a few times. The V and J genes are TRBV5-1 and TRBJ2-3, with D hard to call. V lost 4 bases to trimming and J lost 4 bases, with 13 bases between them. CDR1 and CDR2 from the germline V gene are SGHRS and YFSETQ. The CDR3 is 14 amino acids. The CDR3 is CASSLTDPADTQYF. The CDR3 DNA is TGCGCCAGCAGCCTCACCGATCCCGCAGATACGCAGTATTTT.

This clonotype was seen just once. The rearrangement joins TRBV6-2 or TRBV6-3 to TRBJ2-1, with a weak D call TRBD1 (5 bases). This CDR3 has 15 amino acids. Per the germline V gene, CDR1 is MNHEY and CDR2 is SVGEGT. With 2 bases removed from V and 7 bases from J, the gap between germline ends came to 15 bases. CDR3 bases: TGTGCCAGCAGTTACCTCCAGGGTATGGGGAATGAGCAGTTCTTC. Its translation is CASSYLQGMGNEQFF.

This clonotype was seen a few times. The chain has TRBV6-1 and TRBJ2-2; 10 bases fit TRBD1. The V segment lost 5 bases and the J segment 3 bases; nucleotides outside the gene matches: 9. The CDR3 is 17 residues long. Germline V gene sequence: CDR1 MNHNS, CDR2 SASEGT. CDR3 sequence reads: CASSRRDRGRDTGELFF. CDR3 sequence (DNA): TGTGCCAGCAGTCGCCGAGACAGGGGGCGGGACACCGGGGAGCTGTTTTTT.

The V and J genes are TRBV6-2 or TRBV6-3 and TRBJ2-3; D remains unclear. There are 13 residues in the CDR3. Germline CDR1 reads MNHEY; CDR2 reads SVGEGT. The V end lost 5 bases, the J end lost 4 bases, and 10 bases lay between the germline ends. Here the CDR3 reads CASSLGSSDTQYF. CDR3 coding DNA: TGTGCCAGCAGTCTCGGTAGCTCAGATACGCAGTATTTT.

A single count supports this clonotype. V and J are TRBV11-2 and TRBJ2-7; 8 bases align to TRBD1. The junction had 5 bases not matched to a gene; V was cut back by 4 bases and J by 3 bases. CDR3 length: 14 amino acids. CDR1 and CDR2 (germline): SGHAT, FQNNGV. The CDR3 sequence: CASSSGQGNYEQYF. The CDR3 bases are TGTGCCAGCAGCTCAGGACAGGGTAACTACGAGCAGTACTTC.

This chain uses TRBV2 with TRBJ2-7; TRBD1 agrees at 8 bases. This CDR3 contains 15 residues. The V and J ends lost 3 bases and 2 bases, in that order; junction bases with no gene match: 6. Germline lookup yields CDR1 SNHLY and CDR2 FYNNEI. In DNA form, the CDR3 reads TGTGCCAGCAGTGACTGGACAGGGCAGACCTACGAGCAGTACTTC. As protein: CASSDWTGQTYEQYF.

The rearrangement links TRBV7-2 to TRBJ2-7; TRBD2 matches at 13 bases. The CDR3 totals 18 residues. Trimming at V came to 4 bases and at J to 4 bases, leaving 13 bases not matched to a gene. CDR1 is SGHTA, CDR2 FQGNSA, per germline. The DNA for the CDR3 is TGTGCCAGCAGCTACACTAGCGGGGGGGCCGATTTTGCGTACGAGCAGTACTTC. It is translated as CASSYTSGGADFAYEQYF.

The chain joins TRBV4-3 to TRBJ1-2, with D possibly TRBD1 on 5 matching bases. This CDR3 is 15 amino acids long. CDR1 is LGHNA, CDR2 YSLEER, per germline. Trimming stripped 1 base from V and 6 bases from J, with 15 bases between. The CDR3 loop is CASSQVIAGLDGYTF. The DNA of the CDR3 is TGCGCCAGCAGCCAAGTCATCGCAGGGTTGGATGGCTACACCTTC.

V is TRBV6-2 or TRBV6-3 and J is TRBJ1-1; possibly TRBD1 for D (5 bases). The CDR3 sequence is 13 residues long. CDR1 is MNHEY, CDR2 SVGEGT, per germline. V lost 5 bases and J 6 bases, leaving 13 bases between the germline ends. The CDR3 region is CASSIGVDSEAFF. In nucleotides, the CDR3 is TGTGCCAGCAGTATAGGGGTGGACTCTGAAGCTTTCTTT.

This clonotype was seen only a few times. The V call is TRBV7-9, the J call TRBJ2-1; TRBD2 matches 13 bases. Trimming took 5 bases from V and 7 from J; bases not matched to a gene: 5. The CDR3 consists of 15 residues. Germline CDR1 reads SEHNR; CDR2 reads FQNEAQ (reference sequence). The CDR3 DNA reads as TGTGCCAGCAGCGATACTAGCGGGGGGGCAAATGAGCAGTTCTTC. Its translation: CASSDTSGGANEQFF. The full variable domain, its missing parts supplied by reference TRBV7-9 and TRBJ2-1, is DTGVSQNPRHKITKRGQNVTFRCDPISEHNRLYWYRQTLGQGPEFLTYFQNEAQLEKSRLLSDRFSAERPKGSFSTLEIQRTEQGDSAMYLCASSDTSGGANEQFFGPGTRLTVL.

This clonotype was recorded a few times. The V and J genes are TRBV7-2 and TRBJ2-1; D call uncertain. V gave up 4 bases and J gave up 9 bases, with 10 bases separating them. In germline, CDR1 is SGHTA, CDR2 FQGNSA. This CDR3 comprises 12 residues. DNA of the CDR3: TGTGCCAGCAGCTCCTCTCTGTTTGAGCAGTTCTTC. Residues: CASSSSLFEQFF.

This clonotype was counted only a few times. The gene calls are TRBV20-1 and TRBJ2-3, with D unclear. With 4 bases removed from V and 5 bases from J, the gap between germline ends came to 13 bases. This CDR3 spans 13 amino acids. Germline V gene lookup returns CDR1 DFQATT and CDR2 SNEGSKA (reference sequence). DNA for the CDR3: TGCAGTGCTACGGGCCTTCAAGGAGATACGCAGTATTTT. This encodes CSATGLQGDTQYF.

The chain carries TRBV29-1 and TRBJ2-2; D uncertain. CDR1 is SQVTM, CDR2 ANQGSEA, per germline. CDR3 length: 13 residues. V gave up 7 bases and J gave up 4 bases, with 13 bases separating them. CDR3 nucleotide sequence: TGCAGCGCCGGTCCAGGTAGCACCGGGGAGCTGTTTTTT. It codes for CSAGPGSTGELFF.

V gene TRBV4-2 combines with J gene TRBJ2-7; D ambiguous. The CDR3 is 16 residues long. CDR1 and CDR2 (germline): LGHNA, YNFKEQ. Trimming pared 0 bases from V and 0 bases from J, leaving 12 bases between. This CDR3 is CASSQEVGSISYEQYF. CDR3 coding DNA: TGTGCCAGCAGCCAAGAGGTCGGCTCGATCTCCTACGAGCAGTACTTC.

This clonotype occurred a few times. The chain recombines TRBV12-3 or TRBV12-4 with TRBJ2-1; D unclear. The V gene lost 6 bases and the J gene lost 8 bases, with 14 bases spanning the gap. The CDR3 contains 13 residues. CDR3 residues: CASRPGESDEQFF. In DNA, the CDR3 is TGTGCCAGCAGACCTGGGGAATCCGATGAGCAGTTCTTC.

The rearrangement joins TRBV20-1 to TRBJ1-2; D perhaps matches TRBD1 (5 bases). Germline lookup yields CDR1 DFQATT and CDR2 SNEGSKA (reference sequence). There are 13 residues in the CDR3. Trimming took 6 bases from V and 3 from J, leaving 14 bases between them. The DNA of the CDR3 is TGCAGTGCCGGGGGTACCAATGACTATGGCTACACCTTC. Protein sequence: CSAGGTNDYGYTF.

The V and J genes are TRBV7-3 and TRBJ2-1; no clear D. This CDR3 region has 14 residues. V lost 0 bases and J 2 bases, leaving 5 bases between the germline ends. Germline V CDR1 and CDR2: SGHTA, FQGTGA. CDR3 residues: CASSLTSAYNEQFF. The CDR3 region has the DNA TGTGCCAGCAGCTTAACAAGTGCCTACAATGAGCAGTTCTTC.